This T cell receptor beta chain came from a study of Ad26.COV2.S vaccination and SARS-CoV-2 variants. As to this clone: What it recognizes is unknown. Other DNA sequences in this sample translate to the same CDR3.

Treatment meaning: about 20 received Ad26.COV2.S at low or high dose, single or two shots; several received placebo; per-sample allocation not given. Material that was analyzed had been drawn on day 63 after the first vaccine or placebo injection. SARS-CoV-2 spike from the Wuhan strain was encoded by the vaccine, an Ad26 vector. Study results and caveats: Total responses of T cells may have been underestimated by the analyses of TCR breadth and depth. Whether participants received vaccine or placebo, their non-spike TCR breadth was similar.

Sequenced by immunoSEQ multiplex PCR; TCRdb stores in-frame clones only, minus some. The sample records about 680,000 clones, around 89% being singletons. CDR1 SGHTA and CDR2 FQGNSA come from the germline V gene. This CDR3 contains 13 residues. Trimming removed 4 bases from V and 1 base from J, with 7 bases in between. This receptor was obtained from a person aged 18-60 years who received the Ad26.COV2.S COVID-19 vaccine or a placebo. The V and J genes are TRBV7-2 and TRBJ1-1; D is perhaps TRBD1 (5 bases). This specimen consisted of peripheral blood, obtained in a trial of Ad26.COV2.S vaccine versus placebo. The chain's CDR3 is CASSSGQNTEAFF. CDR3 sequence (DNA): TGTGCCAGCAGCTCCGGACAGAACACTGAAGCTTTCTTT. Full variable domain (missing parts from reference TRBV7-2 and TRBJ1-1): GAGVSQSPSNKVTEKGKDVELRCDPISGHTALYWYRQSLGQGLEFLIYFQGNSAPDKSGLPSDRFSAERTGGSVSTLTIQRTQQEDSAVYLCASSSGQNTEAFFGQGTRLTVV.